This T cell receptor (beta chain) was retrieved from a study of CD8 T cells in ankylosing spondylitis. Overall study findings and caveats: Under 10 highly homologous variants formed a TCR beta motif that appeared characteristic of ankylosing spondylitis blood.

Note on this clonotype: Its antigen is still unknown.

Germline V gene lookup returns CDR1 MGHRA and CDR2 YSYEKL. V was pared by 4 bases and J by 0 bases, with 6 bases of the junction left unmatched. The CDR3 is 16 amino acids. Quantitative 5'-RACE with molecular barcodes was used to make the TCR beta libraries. TCRdb re-analysed the 5' RACE reads in MiXCR, keeping a single row per CDR3 protein. The sample includes about 540,000 distinct CDR3 sequences, roughly 13% seen only once; the top ten take almost 7%. The rearrangement links TRBV4-1 to TRBJ1-5, with 7 bases lining up with TRBD1. The clonotype comes from a male donor with ankylosing spondylitis. The sequenced sample consisted of blood, either unsorted or a sorted T cell fraction (not recorded which). The CDR3: CASSPRTGNSNQPQHF. CDR3 DNA sequence: TGCGCCAGCAGCCCCCGGACAGGAAATAGCAATCAGCCCCAGCATTTT.